The text below deals with one T cell receptor (beta chain). The entry originates in a study of blood T cell repertoires in COVID-19. Here immunoSEQ multiplex PCR was the method, and the copy in TCRdb shows in-frame clones only, minus some. The sample records fewer than 250,000 clones, approximately 79% being singletons. J was trimmed by 6 bases and V by 2 bases; bases with no gene match: 7. The CDR3 extends over 14 amino acids. The germline CDR1 and CDR2 sequences are SGHRS and YFSETQ. The chain has TRBV5-1 and TRBJ2-7, with 8 bases lining up with TRBD1. The sequencing input was peripheral blood. This clonotype originated in a woman aged 50 to 65 with acute or convalescent COVID-19. The CDR3 region has the DNA TGCGCCAGCAGCTTTGGACAGGGAATTGGCGAGCAGTACTTC. It encodes CASSFGQGIGEQYF.